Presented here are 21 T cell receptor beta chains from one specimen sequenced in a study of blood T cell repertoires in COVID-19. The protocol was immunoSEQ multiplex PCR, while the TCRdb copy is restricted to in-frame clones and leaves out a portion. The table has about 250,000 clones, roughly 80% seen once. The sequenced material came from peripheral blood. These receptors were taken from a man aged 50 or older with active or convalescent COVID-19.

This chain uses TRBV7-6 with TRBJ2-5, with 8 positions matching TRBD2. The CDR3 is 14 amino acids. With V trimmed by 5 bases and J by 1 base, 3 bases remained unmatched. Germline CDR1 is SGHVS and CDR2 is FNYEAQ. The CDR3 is CASSLGTSQETQYF. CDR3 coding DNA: TGTGCCAGCAGCCTGGGGACTAGCCAAGAGACCCAGTACTTC.

Here the CDR3 reads CASSPSGNTIYF. The DNA for the CDR3 is TGTGCCAGCAGCCCGAGCGGAAACACCATATATTTT. The genes are TRBV2 and TRBJ1-3; D uncertain. Per germline, CDR1 SNHLY and CDR2 FYNNEI. V was shortened by 6 bases and J by 4 bases, with 7 bases between the two germline ends. There are 12 residues in the CDR3.

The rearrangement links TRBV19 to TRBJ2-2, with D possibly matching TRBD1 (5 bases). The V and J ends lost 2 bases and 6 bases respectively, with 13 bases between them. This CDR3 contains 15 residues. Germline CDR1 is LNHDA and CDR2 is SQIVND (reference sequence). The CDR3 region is CASSISRQGAGELFF. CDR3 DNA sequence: TGTGCCAGTAGTATAAGCCGGCAGGGTGCCGGGGAGCTGTTTTTT.

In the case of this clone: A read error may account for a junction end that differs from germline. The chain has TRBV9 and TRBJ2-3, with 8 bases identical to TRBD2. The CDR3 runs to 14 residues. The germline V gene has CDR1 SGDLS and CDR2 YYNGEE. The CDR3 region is CASSVADRAGGTHF. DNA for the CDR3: TGTGCCAGCAGCGTAGCGGACCGTGCGGGGGGAACACATTTT.

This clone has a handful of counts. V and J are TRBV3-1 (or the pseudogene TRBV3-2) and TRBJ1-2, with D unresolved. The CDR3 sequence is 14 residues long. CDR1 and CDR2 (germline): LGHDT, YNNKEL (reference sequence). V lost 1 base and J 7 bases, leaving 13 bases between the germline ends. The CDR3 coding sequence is TGTGCCAGCAGCCAAGCTCGCGGGTGGGGTGGCTACACCTTC. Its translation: CASSQARGWGGYTF.

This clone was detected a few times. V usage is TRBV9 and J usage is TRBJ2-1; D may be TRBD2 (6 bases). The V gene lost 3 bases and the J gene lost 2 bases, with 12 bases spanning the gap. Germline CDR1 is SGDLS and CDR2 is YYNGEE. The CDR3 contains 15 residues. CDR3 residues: CASSERDSTYNEQFF. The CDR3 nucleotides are TGTGCCAGCAGCGAACGGGACTCTACCTACAATGAGCAGTTCTTC.

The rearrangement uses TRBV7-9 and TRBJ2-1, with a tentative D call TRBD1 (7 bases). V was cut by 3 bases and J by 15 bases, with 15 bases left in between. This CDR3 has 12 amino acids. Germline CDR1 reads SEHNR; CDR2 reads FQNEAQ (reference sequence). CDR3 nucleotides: TGTGCCAGCAGCTTGGAGCGGGCAGGGGGGTTCTTC. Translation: CASSLERAGGFF.

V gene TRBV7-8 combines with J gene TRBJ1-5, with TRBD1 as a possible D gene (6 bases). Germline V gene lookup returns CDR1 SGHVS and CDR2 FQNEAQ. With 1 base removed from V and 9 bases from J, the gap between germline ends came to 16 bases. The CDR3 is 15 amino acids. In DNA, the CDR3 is TGTGCCAGCAGCTTAGGGGAAACAGGGTGGTGGCCCCAGCATTTT. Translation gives CASSLGETGWWPQHF. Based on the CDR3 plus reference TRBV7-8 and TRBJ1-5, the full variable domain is GAGVSQSPRYKVAKRGQDVALRCDPISGHVSLFWYQQALGQGPEFLTYFQNEAQLDKSGLPSDRFFAERPEGSVSTLKIQRTQQEDSAVYLCASSLGETGWWPQHFGDGTRLSIL.

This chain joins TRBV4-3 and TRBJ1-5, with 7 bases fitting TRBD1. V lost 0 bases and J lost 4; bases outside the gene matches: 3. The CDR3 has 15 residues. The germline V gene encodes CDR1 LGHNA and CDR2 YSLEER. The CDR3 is CASSQDRGSNQPQHF. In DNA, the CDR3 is TGCGCCAGCAGCCAAGACAGGGGGTCGAATCAGCCCCAGCATTTT.

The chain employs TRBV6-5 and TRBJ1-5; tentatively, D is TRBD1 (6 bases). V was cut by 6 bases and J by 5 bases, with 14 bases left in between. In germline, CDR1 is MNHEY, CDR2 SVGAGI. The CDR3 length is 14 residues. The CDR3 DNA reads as TGTGCCAGCAGGGCCCCAGGGGTGGATCAGCCCCAGCATTTT. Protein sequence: CASRAPGVDQPQHF.

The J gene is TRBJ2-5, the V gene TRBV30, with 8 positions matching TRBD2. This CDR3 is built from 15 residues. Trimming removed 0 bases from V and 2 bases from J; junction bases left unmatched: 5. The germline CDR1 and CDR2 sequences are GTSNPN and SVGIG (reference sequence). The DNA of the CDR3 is TGTGCCTGGAGTGTAATAGCGGGGACTCAAGAGACCCAGTACTTC. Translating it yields CAWSVIAGTQETQYF.

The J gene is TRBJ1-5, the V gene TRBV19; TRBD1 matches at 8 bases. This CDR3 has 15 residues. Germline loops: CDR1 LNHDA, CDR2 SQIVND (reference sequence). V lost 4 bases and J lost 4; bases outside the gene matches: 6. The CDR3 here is CASSTTGQGNQPQHF. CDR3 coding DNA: TGTGCCAGTAGTACGACCGGACAGGGTAATCAGCCCCAGCATTTT.

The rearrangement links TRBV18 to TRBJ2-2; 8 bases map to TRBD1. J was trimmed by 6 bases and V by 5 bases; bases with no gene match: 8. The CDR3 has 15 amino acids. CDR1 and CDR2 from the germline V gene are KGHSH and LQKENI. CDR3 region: CASSTGQGMAGELFF. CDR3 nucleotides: TGTGCCAGCTCAACCGGACAGGGAATGGCCGGGGAGCTGTTTTTT.

The CDR3 loop is CASSEIAGGQDEQFF. The CDR3 nucleotides read TGTGCCAGCAGTGAAATTGCGGGGGGTCAGGATGAGCAGTTCTTC. The chain recombines TRBV6-4 with TRBJ2-1, with 8 positions matching TRBD2. V gave up 3 bases and J gave up 8 bases; unmatched junction bases: 9. The CDR3 runs to 15 residues. Per the germline V gene, CDR1 is MRHNA and CDR2 is SNTAGT.

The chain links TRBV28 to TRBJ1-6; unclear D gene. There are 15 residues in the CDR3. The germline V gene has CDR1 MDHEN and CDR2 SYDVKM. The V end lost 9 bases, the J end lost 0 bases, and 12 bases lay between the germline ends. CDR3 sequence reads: CASRSGSSYNSPLHF. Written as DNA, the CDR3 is TGTGCCAGTCGTTCGGGGAGCTCCTATAATTCACCCCTCCACTTT.

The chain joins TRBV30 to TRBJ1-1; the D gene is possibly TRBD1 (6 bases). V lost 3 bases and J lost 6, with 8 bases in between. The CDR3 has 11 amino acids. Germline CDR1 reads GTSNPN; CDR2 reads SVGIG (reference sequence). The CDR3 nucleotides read TGTGCCTGGAGGGACAGTTCTGAAGCTTTCTTT. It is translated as CAWRDSSEAFF.

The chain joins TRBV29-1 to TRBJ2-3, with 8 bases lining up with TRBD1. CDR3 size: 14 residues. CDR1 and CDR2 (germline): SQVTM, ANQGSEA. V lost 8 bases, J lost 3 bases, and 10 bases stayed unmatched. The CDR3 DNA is TGCAGCACACCAGGGGGCGTAGGTACAGATACGCAGTATTTT. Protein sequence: CSTPGGVGTDTQYF.

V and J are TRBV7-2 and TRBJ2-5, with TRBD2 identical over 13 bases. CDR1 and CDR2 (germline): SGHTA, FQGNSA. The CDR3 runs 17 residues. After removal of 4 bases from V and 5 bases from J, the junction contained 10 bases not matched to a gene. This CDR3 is CASSSWTSGGLGETQYF. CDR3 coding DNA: TGTGCCAGCAGCTCCTGGACTAGCGGGGGACTAGGGGAGACCCAGTACTTC. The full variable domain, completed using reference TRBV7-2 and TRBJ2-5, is GAGVSQSPSNKVTEKGKDVELRCDPISGHTALYWYRQSLGQGLEFLIYFQGNSAPDKSGLPSDRFSAERTGGSVSTLTIQRTQQEDSAVYLCASSSWTSGGLGETQYFGPGTRLLVL.

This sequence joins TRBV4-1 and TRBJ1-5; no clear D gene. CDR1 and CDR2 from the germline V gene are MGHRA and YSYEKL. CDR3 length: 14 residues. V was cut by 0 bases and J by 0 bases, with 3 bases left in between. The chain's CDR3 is CASSQDGSNQPQHF. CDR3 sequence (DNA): TGCGCCAGCAGCCAAGACGGTAGCAATCAGCCCCAGCATTTT.

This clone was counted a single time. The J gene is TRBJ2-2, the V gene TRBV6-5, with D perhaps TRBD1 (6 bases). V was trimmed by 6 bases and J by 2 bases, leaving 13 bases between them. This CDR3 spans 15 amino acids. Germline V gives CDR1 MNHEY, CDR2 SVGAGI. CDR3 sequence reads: CASRTGTLNTGELFF. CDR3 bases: TGTGCCAGCAGAACCGGGACACTAAACACCGGGGAGCTGTTTTTT.

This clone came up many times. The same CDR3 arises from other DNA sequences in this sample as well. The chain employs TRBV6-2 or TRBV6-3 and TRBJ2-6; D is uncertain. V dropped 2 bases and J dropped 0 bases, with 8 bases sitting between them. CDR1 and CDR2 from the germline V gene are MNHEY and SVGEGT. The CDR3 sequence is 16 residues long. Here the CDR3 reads CASSYPASSGANVLTF. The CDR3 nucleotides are TGTGCCAGCAGTTACCCCGCCAGCTCTGGGGCCAACGTCCTGACTTTC.